Given below is one TCR beta chain in context. As yet, its antigen is unknown. TCRdb reprocessed the 5' RACE reads with MiXCR, giving one entry per CDR3 protein. The data show 600,000 to 800,000 distinct CDR3 sequences, approximately 21% seen once. The CDR3 length is 15 residues. The germline V gene has CDR1 DFQATT and CDR2 SNEGSKA (reference sequence). The ends lost 5 bases at V and 2 bases at J; junction bases unmatched: 12. Everyone who donated was a healthy Caucasian. This sample is drawn from a study of identical twins. Study results and limitations: Partly confounded zero-insertion analyses could result from invariant MAIT and iNKT cells. The abundant beta clonotypes from cord blood had fewer insertions, and memory repertoires had none of this.

This same sample was also part of a study on T cells expressing NK-cell markers. That source adds: In several experiments, sorting was restricted to alpha-beta TCR T cells by an anti-gamma-delta TCR antibody.

The receptor's source is a woman younger than 30 in good health. The chain is built from TRBV20-1 and TRBJ2-7; 7 bases match TRBD1. The sample consisted of PBMCs. This CDR3 reads CSARTGEQGTYEQYF. CDR3 coding DNA: TGCAGTGCTCGTACAGGGGAGCAAGGCACCTACGAGCAGTACTTC.